Sequencing of this T cell receptor (beta chain) was carried out in a study of cytomegalovirus exposure and HLA in healthy donors. Turning to the study itself: Among the approximately 370 donors who were genotyped, approximately 83% fell in the genetic ancestry cluster that is associated with self-reported Caucasian donors.

With 60 Vbeta and 13 Jbeta primers, the PCR was carried out. TCRdb keeps only in-frame clones here, not all; method: immunoSEQ multiplex PCR. The sample has about 150,000 clones, 60% to 85% seen once. The CDR3 runs to 13 residues. The V segment lost 4 bases and the J segment 9 bases; nucleotides outside the gene matches: 7. The V gene's germline CDR1 is SGHTA and CDR2 FQGTGA. Study-level results: Being indistinguishable, some V segments were excluded, TRBV6-2 and TRBV6-3 among them. It was reportedly the case that the classifier diagnosed cytomegalovirus status with high specificity and sensitivity.

Of note for this clone: Its antigen is undetermined.

The sequence was collected from a man in his forties in good health and CMV-seropositive. Sequencing used PBMCs. V usage is TRBV7-3 and J usage is TRBJ2-5, with 8 positions matching TRBD2. In DNA form, the CDR3 reads TGTGCCAGCAGCTCCGCGCCGGGAGGGTCCCAGTACTTC. Protein sequence: CASSSAPGGSQYF.